These T cell receptor beta chains were read from a single sample in a study of shared clonotypes between healthy human individuals. Profiling relied on immunoSEQ multiplex PCR, and the TCRdb table lists in-frame clones only, not all of them. The table shows roughly 680,000 clones, with roughly 72% occurring only once. The sample consisted of memory CD4+ T cells sorted from blood. The receptors originated from a woman aged 30 to 39 in good health. Each CDR3 is given without its conserved first and last residue.

V | CDR3
TRBV19 | ASNPLRPNYGYT
TRBV30 | AWSNVAGAQY
TRBV28 | ASFKAGQPWDTQY
TRBV4-1 | ASSPRRRDRVEKLF
TRBV18 | ASSPRMSSGSLVNEQF
TRBV27 | ASREGRGREGTNTGELF
TRBV4-2 | ASSQAGTSSNNEQF
TRBV11-1 | ASSSLAGTYNEQF
TRBV7-9 | ASSLGYTNQETQY
TRBV7-2 | ASSPQTDGNTIY
TRBV4-1 | ASSQDVGPYYEQY
TRBV19 | ASINLQGFGFTGELF
TRBV2 | ASSEAQSGSQETQY
TRBV10-2 | ASRGGGTGNDEQF
TRBV7-2 | ASSLAQQAEAF
TRBV11-1 | ASSQGQGRADTQY
TRBV2 | ASTRQDSYEQY
TRBV2 | ASSWTVVGTQPQH
TRBV7-3 | ASSDQGADTQY
TRBV29-1 | SVAGQGVQTQY
TRBV28 | ASTTGGYEQY
TRBV5-8 | ASSPTWGDGYT
TRBV27 | AVAGENTGELF
TRBV20-1 | SAHHLSGYT
TRBV5-1 | ASSGSGSSYNEQF
TRBV18 | ASSIGPGTGAYNQPQH
TRBV4-2 | ASSQRELAGVYNEQF
TRBV14 | ASSQRDTAYGYT
TRBV7-2 | ASSSGTGLNEQF
TRBV19 | ASSKGQVSYEQY
TRBV6-5 | ASRDNNNEQF
TRBV7-9 | ASSLADRGDSYGYT
TRBV27 | ASSPQQQGGLGYT
TRBV9 | ASGRWGGDPGANVLT
TRBV7-8 | ASSGYRLAGHNEQF
TRBV7-8 | ASSRGLAGQETQY
TRBV6-5 | ASSRDATHNEQF